This T cell receptor beta chain was sequenced for a study of cytomegalovirus exposure and HLA in healthy donors (TCRdb year 2017). For the wider study: An earlier analysis of around 600 of the donors reported about 250 Gb of sequence data and roughly 100 million unique TCR beta sequences from about 200 million T cells. Roughly 320 gigabases of sequencing data and 70 million to 95 million unique TCR sequences made up an early release that covered 500 to 650 HLA-typed donors. Of the 300 to 450 genotyped donors, 65% to 90% fell in the genetic ancestry cluster associated with self-reported Caucasian donors. The study aimed to test whether cataloging public T cell receptors could reveal signatures of past pathogen exposure. The study used immunosequencing to profile the T cell repertoires of hundreds of subjects and linked those repertoires to cytomegalovirus serostatus. Along with the approximately 700-subject first cohort, a separate validation cohort of over a hundred different subjects was used. High-throughput TCR immunosequencing, statistical association of individual TCRs with disease status, and machine learning were combined to predict cytomegalovirus infection status. A later analysis re-analyzed previously published TCR beta repertoires from 650 to 800 donors and added high-resolution HLA genotyping to study TCR occurrence patterns. Rather than drawing on any new phenotypic data, the later analysis identified candidate immune exposures from TCR beta sequences and the way those sequences occurred across donors. An earlier analysis of several hundred of the donors used high-throughput TCR beta sequencing to judge whether each TCR beta V gene segment behaved as functional or pseudogenic. Donor age, sex, ethnicity and CMV serostatus were compiled alongside the repertoire data. A later genetic analysis took genome-wide SNP genotypes for about three fifths of the 666 donors and used that subset as a discovery cohort. All discovery cohort repertoires had been generated on a single sequencing platform. Both class I and class II loci were covered by HLA typing, at four-digit resolution. The number of donors typed differed by locus, with 629-630 for A, B, C, DRB1 and DQB1, around 520 for DQA1, 600 to 610 for DPA1, and about 450 for DPB1. Because of strong linkage in the cohort, five DR-DQ haplotypes were treated as single units for association and clustering. Among about 360 genotyped donors of the cohort, an average of approximately 240,000 unique TCR beta nucleotide sequences were sequenced per donor, 15% to 20% of them non-productive.

In its sample, this clone was seen once. Its specific antigen is unknown. Per-nucleotide qualities are absent, and no much larger clonotype sits a single base away. Libraries were prepared through the immunoSEQ multiplex PCR assay. For the multiplex PCR, a mixture combining 60 forward primers for TCR Vbeta segments and 13 reverse primers for TCR Jbeta segments was used. The CDR3 region of rearranged TCR beta genes was amplified from genomic DNA with a multiplex PCR assay. On the Illumina HiSeq System, the amplified TCR beta libraries were sequenced as 87-base-pair reads. Turning to the authors' computational methods: A later analysis tallied 75 million to 85 million unique TCR beta chains across the approximately 670 repertoires, and approximately 11 million of those chains were shared by two or more donors. Raw reads were error-corrected and collapsed into unique sequences with a nearest-neighbor algorithm that merged closely related sequences to remove PCR and sequencing errors. CDR3 sequences were aligned to IMGT reference sequences to assign V, D and J gene segments. For a sequence to be retained, at least a six-nucleotide match to both a V gene segment and a J gene segment was required. A rearrangement counted as productive if the CDR3 had no stop codons and remained in frame with V and J, and every other rearrangement counted as non-productive. Following IMGT convention, CDR3 was defined as the stretch from the second conserved V-encoded cysteine to the conserved J-encoded phenylalanine. Sequences without an unambiguous match to a single V gene segment were excluded from the earlier analysis of several hundred of the donors. An earlier analysis of under 750 of the donors called V segments functional above 56.7% productive rearrangements and segregating when the between-donor standard deviation exceeded 5%. To diagnose cytomegalovirus status from the catalog of TCR beta chain sequences, a statistical classification framework was built. A later analysis assigned V and J genes by comparing TCR nucleotide sequences with IMGT/GENE-DB human TR gene sequences. A later analysis assigned CDR3 sequences and most-parsimonious VDJ recombination scenarios with the TCRdist pipeline. In a later analysis, every TCR beta chain was defined by the combination of its CDR3 amino acid sequence and its V-gene family, and reads without a unique V-gene family were dropped. In a later analysis, several hundred highly shared, low-generation-probability nucleotide sequences were removed to address suspected cross-contamination and a sequencing artifact. For each public chain, a later analysis derived a clonal expansion index from normalized ranks of inferred template counts within each repertoire. In a later analysis, generation probabilities were computed with a VDJ recombination model fitted to out-of-frame rearrangements, and the resulting probabilities were checked against IGoR. Hypergeometric tests were used in a later analysis to score TCR-TCR, TCR-HLA and TCR-CMV co-occurrence, with a repertoire-size bias correction applied to the TCR pairs. In a later analysis, false discovery rates were estimated by permuting HLA or CMV assignments 20 times. In a later analysis, co-occurring TCRs were grouped using DBSCAN, and TCRdist sequence similarity was added for clustering within HLA-allele-positive subsets. Co-occurrence clustering excluded repertoires with fewer than 30,000 or more than 120,000 public chains, plus five with anomalous nucleotide sharing. Here the immuneACCESS table is served through TCRdb, limited to in-frame sequences with V and J called. Missing clones are a known gap in these copies; in checked studies unresolved V genes cover under half, and the rest lacks a known reason. The V and J calls and clone size were taken over from that table, and D and trimming were inferred from the DNA. The sample table contains around 190,000 clones; only one count was recorded for roughly 83% of them. The ten largest clones capture 1.6% of the sample.

In total, 630 or so healthy bone marrow donors made up the cohort. Cohort members were all nominally healthy when sampled, although unrecorded immune exposures were likely present. The donor tested CMV seronegative and was one of the 352 seronegative cohort members. A peripheral blood sample was provided by each donor, and peripheral blood mononuclear cells were used for TCR beta sequencing. Genomic DNA was extracted from the blood cell samples with the Qiagen DNeasy Blood Extraction Kit. CDR1 and CDR2, looked up from the germline V gene (reference sequence), are MNHEY and SMNVEV. From the cysteine through the phenylalanine, the CDR3 covers 18 amino acids. The read is trimmed to its CDR3 DNA, 54 bases read in frame from base 1. Trimming removed 6 bases from V and 1 base from J; the gene matches leave 15 bases unexplained. The paper as a whole reports these results and caveats: Roughly uniform sequencing depth across donors was assumed in presence/absence analyses, although this assumption may not hold. A total of 150 or so TCR beta chains were listed by the study as associated with cytomegalovirus. According to a later analysis, most CMV-associated TCR beta chains appeared to be HLA-restricted, and the HLA associations seemed to be driven largely by CMV exposure. In a later analysis, HLA-associated TCR beta chains were found to be more clonally expanded and to have lower generation probabilities than equally common non-associated chains. In a later analysis, around 17,000 TCR beta sequences were associated with specific HLA alleles at a false discovery rate of 0.05. Cytomegalovirus status was reported to be diagnosed by the classifier with high specificity and sensitivity in both the original and validation cohorts. Only TCR beta chains were sequenced in this cohort, and the absence of alpha or paired-chain data limited detectable features. In vitro tests confirmed that a few of the cytomegalovirus-associated TCR beta chains recognize cytomegalovirus antigens. According to the authors, the approach could potentially be generalized to other disease states and immunological phenotypes. The sequencing pipeline was judged likely to have produced a cluster of highly shared sequence variants as a technical artifact. A later analysis reported that several top co-occurrence clusters appeared linked to parvovirus B19, influenza, CMV and Epstein-Barr virus. Approximately 18 rarely observed V segments, including chromosome 9 orphons, were excluded from the earlier analysis of several hundred of the donors because counts were too low. A further reported finding was that TCR beta sequences accurately predicted the HLA-A and HLA-B alleles for most subjects in the first cohort. In a later analysis, the rate of TCR association differed among HLA loci, with DRB1 alleles having the most associated TCRs and HLA-C alleles having the fewest. The only immune exposure information available for the cohort was CMV serostatus. Compared with the approximately 700-donor mean, donors in an Asian-associated ancestry cluster had fewer N-insertions in productive TCRs, according to a later genetic analysis. Across donors, most TCR sequences were observed very rarely, whereas some public TCRs were present in many individuals. When HLA alleles, especially DR and DQ, strongly co-occurred, TCR associations were difficult to assign to individual alleles. An earlier analysis of approximately 540 of the donors showed that most TCR beta V segments appeared in productive rearrangements either about 87% or about 30% of the time, which broadly matched IMGT annotations. In a later genetic analysis, a missense DCLRE1C variant was associated with V-gene and J-gene trimming of TCR beta chains, and the association was replicated in an independent cohort. Because the 87-base-pair reads could not distinguish some IMGT-functional V segments, including TRBV6-2 and TRBV6-3, those segments were excluded. Linkage disequilibrium might explain the correlated functional status among segregating V segments, but an unknown experimental factor could not be ruled out. Because some donors lacked HLA typing at each locus, the association tests relied only on the typed subset.

The receptor chain draws on TRBV27 and TRBJ2-5, and TRBD2 aligns with 9 junction nucleotides. This sequence was found in a woman aged 45-65 years in good health and CMV-seronegative. Sequences were obtained from PBMCs. For the CDR3, the sequence is CASSRRREGRFFQETQYF. The DNA is TGTGCCAGCAGCCGAAGGCGGGAGGGCCGTTTCTTCCAAGAGACCCAGTACTTC.